The 27 T cell receptor beta chains below all came from one sample that was sequenced in a study of shared clonotypes between healthy human individuals. Some clones are missing from TCRdb's copy, which holds only in-frame ones; the method was immunoSEQ multiplex PCR. This sample has 600,000 to 800,000 clones, with 55% to 75% found just once. The sequencing sample was made of memory CD4+ T cells sorted from blood. The sample's subset: CD45RA-negative fraction. The receptors were gathered from a woman aged 25 to 39 in good health.

V usage is TRBV7-2 and J usage is TRBJ2-1; D may match TRBD1 or TRBD2 (5 bases each). The CDR3 has 14 residues. The germline V and J ends were trimmed by 1 base and 13 bases, with 17 bases remaining between them. CDR1 and CDR2 from the germline V gene are SGHTA and FQGNSA. DNA for the CDR3: TGTGCCAGCAGCTTAGAAAGACGGGACCAAGCACAGTTCTTC. Its translation: CASSLERRDQAQFF.

The chain joins TRBV11-2 to TRBJ1-1; D unresolved. Germline V gene lookup returns CDR1 SGHAT and CDR2 FQNNGV. This CDR3 contains 14 residues. V was cut by 3 bases and J by 0 bases, with 8 bases left in between. The CDR3 bases are TGTGCCAGCAGCTTCGGCGGAGTGAACACTGAAGCTTTCTTT. Translation gives CASSFGGVNTEAFF. Filled out from reference TRBV11-2 and TRBJ1-1, the complete variable domain reads EAGVAQSPRYKIIEKRQSVAFWCNPISGHATLYWYQQILGQGPKLLIQFQNNGVVDDSQLPKDRFSAERLKGVDSTLKIQPAKLEDSAVYLCASSFGGVNTEAFFGQGTRLTVV.

In its sample, this clone was seen a few times. The chain is built from TRBV5-6 and TRBJ2-5; 7 bases line up with TRBD2. V dropped 2 bases and J dropped 0; count of bases not matched to a gene: 4. The CDR3 consists of 15 residues. Germline V lookup: CDR1 SGHDT, CDR2 YYEEEE. The CDR3 spells CASSFGGLDQETQYF. The CDR3 coding sequence is TGTGCCAGCAGCTTCGGTGGACTAGACCAAGAGACCCAGTACTTC.

This clone is a singleton in its sample. CDR3 in DNA: TGTGCCACCAGCAGAGTGGCTAGCGGGAGGTCATACAATGAGCAGTTCTTC. Translated, it gives CATSRVASGRSYNEQFF. J is TRBJ2-1 and V is TRBV15; 11 nucleotides line up with TRBD2. The CDR3 is made up of 17 amino acids. With 1 base clipped from V and 4 bases from J, the junction kept 6 bases outside the gene matches. CDR1 and CDR2 from the germline V gene are LNHNV and YYDKDF (reference sequence).

This clone was seen a few times. V usage is TRBV30 and J usage is TRBJ2-5, with a weak D call TRBD2 (6 bases). This CDR3 has 14 amino acids. V was clipped by 5 bases and J by 2 bases, with 15 bases between them. Per germline, CDR1 GTSNPN and CDR2 SVGIG (reference sequence). The CDR3 spells CAWRPGVQQETQYF. CDR3 bases: TGTGCCTGGCGACCGGGAGTGCAGCAAGAGACCCAGTACTTC.

The genes are TRBV7-6 and TRBJ2-1; tentatively, D is TRBD1 or TRBD2 (6 bases each). V gave up 1 base and J gave up 1 base, with 11 bases separating them. This CDR3 region has 16 residues. The germline V gene encodes CDR1 SGHVS and CDR2 FNYEAQ. The CDR3, as DNA: TGTGCCAGCAGCTTAGTTGGCGGGACATCCTACAATGAGCAGTTCTTC. Protein sequence: CASSLVGGTSYNEQFF.

This clone was seen once. The V call is TRBV6-1, the J call TRBJ1-4; D gene uncertain. V lost 3 bases, J lost 8 bases, and 4 bases lay in between. Germline V gene sequence: CDR1 MNHNS, CDR2 SASEGT. The CDR3 spans 11 residues. The chain's CDR3 is CASSDLEKLFF. The CDR3, as DNA: TGTGCCAGCAGTGATTTGGAAAAACTGTTTTTT.

This chain connects TRBV5-4 to TRBJ2-7; tentatively, D is TRBD1 (6 bases). The length of the CDR3 is 13 residues. The germline V and J ends were trimmed by 1 base and 3 bases, with 8 bases remaining between them. Germline CDR1 reads SGHNT; CDR2 reads YYREEE (reference sequence). The DNA for the CDR3 is TGTGCCAGCAGCTTGACACAGGGCTACGAGCAGTACTTC. It codes for CASSLTQGYEQYF. Combining the CDR3 with reference TRBV5-4 and TRBJ2-7 gives the whole variable domain ETGVTQSPTHLIKTRGQQVTLRCSSQSGHNTVSWYQQALGQGPQFIFQYYREEENGRGNFPPRFSGLQFPNYSSELNVNALELDDSALYLCASSLTQGYEQYFGPGTRLTVT.

V is TRBV11-2 and J is TRBJ2-7; D is ambiguous. Germline V gives CDR1 SGHAT, CDR2 FQNNGV. V dropped 7 bases and J dropped 5 bases, with 15 bases sitting between them. The CDR3 is 13 amino acids. The CDR3 region has the DNA TGTGCCAGCACCACCGACACTCTGAACGAGCAGTACTTC. It encodes CASTTDTLNEQYF.

V gene TRBV6-1 combines with J gene TRBJ1-5; 9 bases are a match to TRBD1. V gave up 6 bases and J gave up 4 bases; unmatched junction bases: 7. Per the germline V gene, CDR1 is MNHNS and CDR2 is SASEGT. CDR3 length equals 15 residues. CDR3 protein: CASSPKDRGNQPQHF. The CDR3 nucleotides read TGTGCCAGCAGCCCTAAGGACAGGGGAAATCAGCCCCAGCATTTT.

This clone was observed a few times. This sequence joins TRBV7-8 and TRBJ2-1; D not certain. The V gene lost 3 bases and the J gene lost 6 bases, with 12 bases spanning the gap. Germline values: CDR1 SGHVS, CDR2 FQNEAQ. The CDR3 is 14 residues long. The CDR3 here is CASSLVAYANEQFF. CDR3 sequence (DNA): TGTGCCAGCAGCTTGGTGGCTTATGCCAATGAGCAGTTCTTC.

The gene calls are TRBV10-2 and TRBJ1-2; the D gene is possibly TRBD1 (5 bases). V lost 8 bases and J 6 bases, leaving 10 bases between the germline ends. Germline CDR1 is WSHSY and CDR2 is SAAADI. The CDR3 extends over 11 amino acids. The CDR3 bases are TGCGCCAGCTACGGGGGGAATGGCTACACCTTC. Translated: CASYGGNGYTF.

The genes are TRBV11-1 and TRBJ2-5; 14 bases are a match to TRBD2. V lost 5 bases to trimming and J lost 10 bases; unmatched junction nucleotides: 6. This CDR3 region has 14 residues. The germline CDR1 and CDR2 sequences are SGHAT and FQDESV (reference sequence). DNA for the CDR3: TGTGCCAGCAGCCCCGGGACTAGCGGGAGAATCCAGTACTTC. Translation gives CASSPGTSGRIQYF. The full variable domain, with the rest looked up from reference TRBV11-1 and TRBJ2-5, is EAEVAQSPRYKITEKSQAVAFWCDPISGHATLYWYRQILGQGPELLVQFQDESVVDDSQLPKDRFSAERLKGVDSTLKIQPAELGDSAMYLCASSPGTSGRIQYFGPGTRLLVL.

Concerning this clone: In the same sample, other DNA sequences code for this CDR3. V gene TRBV19 combines with J gene TRBJ2-4; D gene uncertain. This CDR3 spans 14 amino acids. Per the germline V gene, CDR1 is LNHDA and CDR2 is SQIVND (reference sequence). V was cut by 0 bases and J by 3 bases, with 6 bases left in between. DNA for the CDR3: TGTGCCAGTAGTATAGATCCGGGCAAAAACATTCAGTACTTC. It encodes CASSIDPGKNIQYF. The variable domain in full, completed from reference TRBV19 and TRBJ2-4, reads DGGITQSPKYLFRKEGQNVTLSCEQNLNHDAMYWYRQDPGQGLRLIYYSQIVNDFQKGDIAEGYSVSREKKESFPLTVTSAQKNPTAFYLCASSIDPGKNIQYFGAGTRLSVL.

The V call is TRBV19, the J call TRBJ2-7; TRBD1 matches 12 bases. The CDR3 has 14 amino acids. CDR1 LNHDA and CDR2 SQIVND come from the germline V gene (reference sequence). The J segment lost 7 bases and the V segment lost 5 bases, leaving 6 bases of the junction unmatched. CDR3 sequence (DNA): TGTGCCAGTAGTGCCGGGACAGGGGGCTGGGAGCAGTACTTC. This gives the protein CASSAGTGGWEQYF.

The chain joins TRBV2 to TRBJ1-2; the match to TRBD1 covers 7 bases. This CDR3 is built from 14 residues. After removal of 5 bases from V and 2 bases from J, the junction contained 5 bases not matched to a gene. The germline V gene encodes CDR1 SNHLY and CDR2 FYNNEI. This chain's CDR3 is CASSRQGLNYGYTF. CDR3 coding DNA: TGTGCCAGCAGTCGACAGGGTTTAAACTATGGCTACACCTTC.

There are a few counts of this clone. The chain couples TRBV28 to TRBJ1-5, with D possibly matching TRBD1 (6 bases). Trimming shortened V by 4 bases and J by 12 bases, and 16 bases separated the two germline ends. The CDR3 has 13 amino acids. CDR1 is MDHEN and CDR2 is SYDVKM in the germline V gene. The CDR3 protein is CASSSLYQGRQHF. In DNA, the CDR3 is TGTGCCAGCAGTTCCCTTTATCAGGGGCGCCAGCATTTT.

This chain links TRBV5-1 with TRBJ1-4; no reliable D call. V was trimmed by 5 bases and J by 5 bases, leaving 13 bases between them. Germline V gene sequence: CDR1 SGHRS, CDR2 YFSETQ. This CDR3 spans 14 amino acids. The CDR3 loop is CASSAQNLNEKLFF. The CDR3 DNA reads TGCGCCAGCAGTGCGCAGAATCTCAATGAAAAACTGTTTTTT. The whole variable domain, filled in from reference TRBV5-1 and TRBJ1-4, reads KAGVTQTPRYLIKTRGQQVTLSCSPISGHRSVSWYQQTPGQGLQFLFEYFSETQRNKGNFPGRFSGRQFSNSRSEMNVSTLELGDSALYLCASSAQNLNEKLFFGSGTQLSVL.

The V gene is TRBV5-4, the J gene TRBJ1-2; a possible D gene is TRBD1 (6 bases). This CDR3 contains 14 residues. The germline V and J ends were trimmed by 6 bases and 1 base, with 13 bases remaining between them. Germline loops: CDR1 SGHNT, CDR2 YYREEE (reference sequence). DNA of the CDR3: TGTGCCAGCACCCGAGGGGGGGATAACTATGGCTACACCTTC. This sequence encodes CASTRGGDNYGYTF.

The sample holds many counts of this clone. V and J are TRBV25-1 and TRBJ2-3; D remains ambiguous. The germline V gene has CDR1 MGHDK and CDR2 SYGVNS. Trimming pared 2 bases from V and 3 bases from J, leaving 6 bases between. The CDR3 has 13 amino acids. The CDR3 nucleotides are TGTGCCAGCAGTGAAGTAAGGACAGATACGCAGTATTTT. It codes for CASSEVRTDTQYF.

This clone was counted only a few times. This sequence joins TRBV7-9 and TRBJ1-1; D is undetermined. The CDR3 is made up of 12 amino acids. V shed 5 bases and J shed 4 bases, with 8 bases lying between them. Germline CDR1 reads SEHNR; CDR2 reads FQNEAQ (reference sequence). The chain's CDR3 is CASSRIGTEAFF. DNA for the CDR3: TGTGCCAGCAGCCGTATCGGCACTGAAGCTTTCTTT.

The rearrangement uses TRBV2 and TRBJ1-2; 10 bases are shared with TRBD1. The CDR3 length is 14 residues. The V gene end was trimmed by 5 bases and the J gene end by 5 bases; junction bases not matched to a gene: 5. Per the germline V gene, CDR1 is SNHLY and CDR2 is FYNNEI. CDR3 loop: CASSWTGGRYGYTF. The CDR3 DNA sequence: TGTGCCAGCAGTTGGACAGGGGGAAGGTATGGCTACACCTTC.

This clone was seen a handful of times. J is TRBJ2-1 and V is TRBV2, with a weak D call TRBD2 (6 bases). The germline CDR1 and CDR2 sequences are SNHLY and FYNNEI. Trimming left V 7 bases short and J 9 bases short, with 19 bases between. The CDR3 contains 14 residues. Here the CDR3 DNA reads TGTGCCAGCAAGTCCAATCTCCAGGGAGGTGAGCAGTTCTTC. Translating it yields CASKSNLQGGEQFF.

The rearrangement joins TRBV5-5 to TRBJ2-7; D not certain. Per the germline V gene, CDR1 is SGHKS and CDR2 is YYEKEE (reference sequence). CDR3 length: 15 residues. V lost 3 bases to trimming and J lost 0 bases, with 13 bases between them. The CDR3 sequence is CASSSQRLVSYEQYF. CDR3 DNA sequence: TGTGCCAGCAGCTCCCAACGCCTGGTCTCCTACGAGCAGTACTTC.

The chain joins TRBV4-2 to TRBJ1-2; D might be TRBD1 (5 bases). Germline V CDR1 and CDR2: LGHNA, YNFKEQ. CDR3 length equals 16 residues. V was pared by 1 base and J by 2 bases, with 14 bases between. The CDR3, as DNA: TGTGCCAGCAGCCAAGGGGGAGGGGAAGGAAACTATGGCTACACCTTC. Protein product: CASSQGGGEGNYGYTF.

The chain recombines TRBV28 with TRBJ2-7; D possibly uses TRBD1 or TRBD2 (6 bases each). The germline gives CDR1 MDHEN, CDR2 SYDVKM. The CDR3 covers 13 residues. The V gene lost 6 bases and the J gene lost 3 bases, with 12 bases spanning the gap. CDR3 protein: CASRFGGLYEQYF. The CDR3 region has the DNA TGTGCCAGCAGGTTCGGGGGCCTCTACGAGCAGTACTTC.

The CDR3, as DNA: TGCGCCAGCAGCGTAGGGGGCGGGGAGCTGTTTTTT. Protein sequence: CASSVGGGELFF. The rearrangement links TRBV5-1 to TRBJ2-2; TRBD1 is a possible D gene (6 bases). V lost 4 bases and J 7 bases, leaving 8 bases between the germline ends. This CDR3 is built from 12 residues. Germline V gene data show CDR1 as SGHRS and CDR2 as YFSETQ.